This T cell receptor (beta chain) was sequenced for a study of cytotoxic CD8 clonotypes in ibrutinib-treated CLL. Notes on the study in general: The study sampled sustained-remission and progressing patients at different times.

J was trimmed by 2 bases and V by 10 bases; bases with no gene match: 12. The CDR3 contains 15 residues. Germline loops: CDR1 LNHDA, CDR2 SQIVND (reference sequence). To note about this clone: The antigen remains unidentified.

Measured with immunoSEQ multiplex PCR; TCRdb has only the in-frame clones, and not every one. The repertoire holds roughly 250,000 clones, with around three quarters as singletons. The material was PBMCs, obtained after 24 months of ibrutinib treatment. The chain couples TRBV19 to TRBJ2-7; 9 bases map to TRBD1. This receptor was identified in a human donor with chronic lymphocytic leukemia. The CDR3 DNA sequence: TGTGCCATTCCCCCCGAGGACAGGGGTCCCTACGAGCAGTACTTC. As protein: CAIPPEDRGPYEQYF.